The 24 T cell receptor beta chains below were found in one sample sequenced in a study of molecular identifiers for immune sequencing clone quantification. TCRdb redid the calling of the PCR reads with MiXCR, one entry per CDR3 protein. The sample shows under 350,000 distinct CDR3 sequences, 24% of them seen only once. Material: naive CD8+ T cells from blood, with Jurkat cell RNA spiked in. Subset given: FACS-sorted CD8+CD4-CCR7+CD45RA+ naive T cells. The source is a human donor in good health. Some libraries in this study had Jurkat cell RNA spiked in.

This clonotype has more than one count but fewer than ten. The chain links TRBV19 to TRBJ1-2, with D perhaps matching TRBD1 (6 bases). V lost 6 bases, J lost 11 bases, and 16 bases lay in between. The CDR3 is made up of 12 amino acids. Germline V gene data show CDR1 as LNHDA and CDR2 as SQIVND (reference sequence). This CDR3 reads CASRSGTLAYTF. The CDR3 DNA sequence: TGTGCCAGTAGGTCGGGGACACTGGCATACACCTTC.

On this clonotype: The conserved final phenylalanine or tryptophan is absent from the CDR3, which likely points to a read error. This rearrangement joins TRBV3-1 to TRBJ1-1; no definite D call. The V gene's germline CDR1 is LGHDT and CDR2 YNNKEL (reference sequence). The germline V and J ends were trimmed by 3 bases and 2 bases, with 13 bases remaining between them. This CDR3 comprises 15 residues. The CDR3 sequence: CASSQGLYINTEAFL. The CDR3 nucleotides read TGTGCCAGCAGCCAGGGCCTTTACATAAACACTGAAGCTTTCCTT.

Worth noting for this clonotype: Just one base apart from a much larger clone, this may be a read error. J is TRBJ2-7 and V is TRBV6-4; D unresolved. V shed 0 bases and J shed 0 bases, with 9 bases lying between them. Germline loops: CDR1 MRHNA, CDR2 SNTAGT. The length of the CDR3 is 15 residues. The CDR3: CASSDSAEISYEQYF. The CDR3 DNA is TGTGCCAGCAGTGACTCGGCCGAGATCTCCTACGAGCAGTACTTC.

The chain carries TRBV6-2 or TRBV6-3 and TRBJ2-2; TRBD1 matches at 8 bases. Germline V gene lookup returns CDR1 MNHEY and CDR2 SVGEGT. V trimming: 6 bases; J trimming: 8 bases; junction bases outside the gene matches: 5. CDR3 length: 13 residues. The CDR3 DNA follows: TGTGCCAGCAGGTGGACAGGGAATGGGGAGCTGTTTTTT. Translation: CASRWTGNGELFF.

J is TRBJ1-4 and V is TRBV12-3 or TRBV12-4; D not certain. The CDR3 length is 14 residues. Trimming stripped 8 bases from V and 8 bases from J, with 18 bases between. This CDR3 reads CASGIIGPSEKLFF. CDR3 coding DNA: TGTGCCAGCGGTATTATCGGTCCTAGCGAAAAACTGTTTTTT.

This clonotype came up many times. The CDR3 region is CASSSGLGPETQYF. The CDR3 nucleotides read TGTGCCAGCAGCTCCGGTCTCGGCCCTGAGACCCAGTACTTC. The rearrangement joins TRBV7-6 to TRBJ2-5; no reliable D call. The V gene lost 4 bases and the J gene lost 5 bases, with 14 bases spanning the gap. There are 14 residues in the CDR3. Germline CDR1 SGHVS, CDR2 FNYEAQ.

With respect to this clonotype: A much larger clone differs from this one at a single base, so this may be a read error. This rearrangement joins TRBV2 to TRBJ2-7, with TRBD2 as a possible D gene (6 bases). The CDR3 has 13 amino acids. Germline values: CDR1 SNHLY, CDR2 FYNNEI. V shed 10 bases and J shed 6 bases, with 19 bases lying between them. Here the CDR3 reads CATGRGLTSEQYF. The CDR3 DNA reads TGTGCCACCGGGCGGGGACTTACCTCCGAGCAGTACTTC.

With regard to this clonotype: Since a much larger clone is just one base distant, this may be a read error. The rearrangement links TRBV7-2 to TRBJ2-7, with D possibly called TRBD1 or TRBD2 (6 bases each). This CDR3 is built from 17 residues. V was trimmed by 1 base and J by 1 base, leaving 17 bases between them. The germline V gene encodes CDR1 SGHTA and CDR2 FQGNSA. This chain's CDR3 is CASSLGQSGARSYEQYF. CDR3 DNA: TGTGCCAGCAGCTTAGGGCAATCGGGGGCTAGGTCCTACGAGCAGTACTTC. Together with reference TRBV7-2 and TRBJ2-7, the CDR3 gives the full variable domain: GAGVSQSPSNKVTEKGKDVELRCDPISGHTALYWYRQSLGQGLEFLIYFQGNSAPDKSGLPSDRFSAERTGGSVSTLTIQRTQQEDSAVYLCASSLGQSGARSYEQYFGPGTRLTVT.

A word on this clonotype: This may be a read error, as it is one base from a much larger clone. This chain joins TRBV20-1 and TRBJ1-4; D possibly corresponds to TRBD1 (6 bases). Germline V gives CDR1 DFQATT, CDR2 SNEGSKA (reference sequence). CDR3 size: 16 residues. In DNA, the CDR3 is TGCAGTGCTAGAGAACAGGGACGTCACCTCAATGAAAATCTGTTTTTT. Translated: CSAREQGRHLNENLFF.

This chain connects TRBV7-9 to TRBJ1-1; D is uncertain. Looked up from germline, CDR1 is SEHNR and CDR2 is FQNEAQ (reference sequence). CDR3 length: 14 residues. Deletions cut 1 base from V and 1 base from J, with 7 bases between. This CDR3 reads CASSLGIGNTEAFF. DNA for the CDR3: TGTGCCAGCAGCTTAGGTATCGGGAACACTGAAGCTTTCTTT.

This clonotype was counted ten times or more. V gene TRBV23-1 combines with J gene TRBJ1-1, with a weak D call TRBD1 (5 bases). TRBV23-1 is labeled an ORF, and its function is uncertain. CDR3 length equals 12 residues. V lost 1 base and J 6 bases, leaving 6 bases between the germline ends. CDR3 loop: CASSQWGPEAFF. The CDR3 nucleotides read TGCGCCAGCAGTCAATGGGGCCCTGAAGCTTTCTTT.

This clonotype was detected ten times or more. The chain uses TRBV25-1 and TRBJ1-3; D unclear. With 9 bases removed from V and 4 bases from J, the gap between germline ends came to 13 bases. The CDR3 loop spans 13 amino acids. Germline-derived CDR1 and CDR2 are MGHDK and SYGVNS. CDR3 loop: CARGTPEGNTIYF. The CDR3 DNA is TGTGCCAGGGGAACCCCCGAGGGAAACACCATATATTTT.

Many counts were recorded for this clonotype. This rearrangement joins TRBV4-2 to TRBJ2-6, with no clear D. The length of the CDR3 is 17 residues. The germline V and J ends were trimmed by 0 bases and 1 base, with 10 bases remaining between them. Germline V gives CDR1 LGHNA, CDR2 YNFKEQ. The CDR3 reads CASSQDPADSGANVLTF. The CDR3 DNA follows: TGTGCCAGCAGCCAAGATCCAGCAGATTCTGGGGCCAACGTCCTGACTTTC.

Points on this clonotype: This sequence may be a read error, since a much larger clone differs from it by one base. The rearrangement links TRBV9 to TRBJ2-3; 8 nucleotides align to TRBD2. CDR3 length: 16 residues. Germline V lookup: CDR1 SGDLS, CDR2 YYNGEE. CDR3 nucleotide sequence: TGTGTCAGCAGCGTAGAGGGCGGGAGGATCACAGATACGCAGTATTTT. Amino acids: CVSSVEGGRITDTQYF.

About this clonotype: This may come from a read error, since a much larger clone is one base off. The CDR3 DNA reads as TGCAGACCTCTGCGGACTAGCTTATTTTACGAGCAGTACTTC. Its protein product is CRPLRTSLFYEQYF. The J gene is TRBJ2-7, the V gene TRBV29-1; 8 nucleotides match TRBD2. CDR1 SQVTM and CDR2 ANQGSEA come from the germline V gene. The CDR3 loop spans 14 amino acids.

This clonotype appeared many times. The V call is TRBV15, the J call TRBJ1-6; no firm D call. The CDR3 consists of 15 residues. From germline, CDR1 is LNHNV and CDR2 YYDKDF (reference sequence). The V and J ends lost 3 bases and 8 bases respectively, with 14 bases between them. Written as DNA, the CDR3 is TGTGCCACCAGCAGGACCGGTCTGAGGGATTCACCCCTCCACTTT. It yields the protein CATSRTGLRDSPLHF.

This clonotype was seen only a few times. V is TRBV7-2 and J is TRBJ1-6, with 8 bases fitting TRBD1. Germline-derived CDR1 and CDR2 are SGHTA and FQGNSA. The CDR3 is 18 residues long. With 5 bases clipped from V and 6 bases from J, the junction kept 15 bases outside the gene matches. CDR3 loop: CASSERLLQGALNSPLHF. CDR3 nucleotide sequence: TGTGCCAGCAGCGAAAGGCTATTGCAGGGGGCGCTTAATTCACCCCTCCACTTT.

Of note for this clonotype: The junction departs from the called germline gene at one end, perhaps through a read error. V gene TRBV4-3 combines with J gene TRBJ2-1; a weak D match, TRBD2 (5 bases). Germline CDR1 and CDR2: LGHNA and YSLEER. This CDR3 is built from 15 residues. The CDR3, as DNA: TGCGCCAGCAGCCAAGCCAGAAGGGAGTACAATGAGCATTTCTTC. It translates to CASSQARREYNEHFF.

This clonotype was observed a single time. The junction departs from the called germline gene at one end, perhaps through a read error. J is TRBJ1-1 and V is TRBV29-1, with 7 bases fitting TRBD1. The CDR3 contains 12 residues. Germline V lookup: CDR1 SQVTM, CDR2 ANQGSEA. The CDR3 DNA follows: TGCGGCACCCAGGGGGATGTCACTGAAGCCTTCTTT. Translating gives CGTQGDVTEAFF.

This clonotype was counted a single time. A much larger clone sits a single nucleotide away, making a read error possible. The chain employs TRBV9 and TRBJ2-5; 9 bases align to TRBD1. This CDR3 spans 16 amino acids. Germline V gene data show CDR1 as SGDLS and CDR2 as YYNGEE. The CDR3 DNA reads TGTGCCGGCAGCGTGGGGACAGGGCTATTAGAAGAGACCCAGTACTTC. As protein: CAGSVGTGLLEETQYF.

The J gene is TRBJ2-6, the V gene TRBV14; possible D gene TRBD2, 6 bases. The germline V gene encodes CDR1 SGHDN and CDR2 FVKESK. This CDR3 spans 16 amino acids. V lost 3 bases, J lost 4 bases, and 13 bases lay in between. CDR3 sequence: CASSHPAGLGANVLTF. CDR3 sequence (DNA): TGTGCCAGCAGCCACCCCGCGGGGTTGGGGGCCAACGTCCTGACTTTC.

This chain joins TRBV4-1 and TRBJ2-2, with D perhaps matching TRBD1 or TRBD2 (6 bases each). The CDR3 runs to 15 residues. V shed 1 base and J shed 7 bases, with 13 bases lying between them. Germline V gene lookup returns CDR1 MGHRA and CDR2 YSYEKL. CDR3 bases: TGCGCCAGCAGCCAAGTTTCGGGGGCGGACGGGGAGCTGTTTTTT. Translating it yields CASSQVSGADGELFF.

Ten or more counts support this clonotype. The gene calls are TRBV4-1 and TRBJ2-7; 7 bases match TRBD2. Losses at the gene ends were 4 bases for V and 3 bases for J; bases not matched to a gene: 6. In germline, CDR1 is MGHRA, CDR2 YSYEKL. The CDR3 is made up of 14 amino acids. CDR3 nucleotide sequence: TGCGCCAGCAGCCCGCGCGGGGAGGGCTACGAGCAGTACTTC. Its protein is CASSPRGEGYEQYF.

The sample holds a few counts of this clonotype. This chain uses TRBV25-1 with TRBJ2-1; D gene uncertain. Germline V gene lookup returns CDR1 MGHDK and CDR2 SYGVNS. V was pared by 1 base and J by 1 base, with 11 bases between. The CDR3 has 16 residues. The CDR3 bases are TGTGCCAGCAGTGAATCTTGGGGTTCTTCCTACAATGAGCAGTTCTTC. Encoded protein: CASSESWGSSYNEQFF.